Described below is a single TCR beta chain sequence and its context. The antigen remains undetermined. TCR libraries were built from about 500 ng of total RNA by linear amplification. MiXCR, applied by TCRdb to the reads, yields one record per CDR3 protein. In the table there are about 180,000 distinct CDR3 sequences, 65% to 75% of which are singletons. These data come from a study of healthy donors' naive CD4 and CD8 T cells. Background on the study: For TCR alpha, new primers spanned all functional IMGT alpha genes. Broader study findings: Homeostatic proliferation of naive T cells was not examined as a bias source.

CD4+CD8-CD45RO-CD45RA+ cells were naive CD4+; CD8+CD4-CD45RA+CD27bright cells were naive CD8+. Germline V gene sequence: CDR1 SGHRS, CDR2 YFSETQ. The CDR3 has 15 amino acids. The V gene end was trimmed by 0 bases and the J gene end by 1 base; junction bases not matched to a gene: 3. The sequenced sample consisted of naive CD4+ and CD8+ T cells sorted from blood, pooled from several donors. This rearrangement joins TRBV5-1 to TRBJ1-1; 7 nucleotides match TRBD1. This receptor was identified in a pool of human donors in good health; the sample pools cells from several healthy donors. The CDR3 protein is CASSLAHRGNTEAFF. CDR3 nucleotide sequence: TGCGCCAGCAGCTTGGCCCACAGGGGGAACACTGAAGCTTTCTTT.